The present T cell receptor beta chain was sequenced within a study of blood T cells in healthy people across ages. General study points: It was the long-lived donors that had more naive CD4+ cells and higher diversity than aged donors. From one million sequenced T cells, diversity estimates were lower bounds. A conclusive naive versus antigen-experienced comparison was prevented by the unsorted PBMCs.

Alongside a J-beta primer mix, a sample-barcoded 5' primer served in a second PCR lasting about 7 to 11 cycles. A single record per CDR3 protein comes from TCRdb applying MiXCR to the 5' RACE reads. The sample holds some 1.5 million distinct CDR3 sequences, 28% seen once. Comment on this clonotype: Its antigen is still unknown.

CDR1 and CDR2 (germline): MDHEN, SYDVKM. This CDR3 contains 12 residues. Trimming took 8 bases from V and 6 from J, leaving 14 bases between them. Material: blood. This chain joins TRBV28 and TRBJ2-7, with D perhaps TRBD1 (6 bases). The origin of this receptor is a woman in her twenties or thirties in good health. CDR3 sequence reads: CASLSGEREQYF. In nucleotides, the CDR3 is TGTGCCAGCTTATCAGGGGAGCGCGAGCAGTACTTC.